This TCR beta chain was sequenced in a study of TIL therapy for anti-PD-1-resistant metastatic lung cancer. The overall study: Tumors carried a median roughly 1.6 non-synonymous mutations per megabase.

Indicated time point: pre-treatment sample, taken before nivolumab and TIL therapy. Most excised metastases sampled were pleural nodules or supraclavicular lymph nodes. With V trimmed by 6 bases and J by 0 bases, 4 bases remained unmatched. CDR3 length: 17 residues. Germline V CDR1 and CDR2: LNHDA, SQIVND (reference sequence). Sequencing used immunoSEQ v3. Measured with immunoSEQ multiplex PCR; TCRdb has only the in-frame clones, and not every one. This sample has 45,000 to 50,000 clones, with 71% found just once. The chain carries TRBV19 and TRBJ2-6, with 11 bases that match TRBD1. The sequences come from tumor tissue, collected at baseline. This clonotype was sampled from a person aged 25 to 80 with non-small cell lung cancer. In DNA form, the CDR3 reads TGTGCCAGTAGATTGGGGACAGGGGGCTCTGGGGCCAACGTCCTGACTTTC. Residues: CASRLGTGGSGANVLTF.